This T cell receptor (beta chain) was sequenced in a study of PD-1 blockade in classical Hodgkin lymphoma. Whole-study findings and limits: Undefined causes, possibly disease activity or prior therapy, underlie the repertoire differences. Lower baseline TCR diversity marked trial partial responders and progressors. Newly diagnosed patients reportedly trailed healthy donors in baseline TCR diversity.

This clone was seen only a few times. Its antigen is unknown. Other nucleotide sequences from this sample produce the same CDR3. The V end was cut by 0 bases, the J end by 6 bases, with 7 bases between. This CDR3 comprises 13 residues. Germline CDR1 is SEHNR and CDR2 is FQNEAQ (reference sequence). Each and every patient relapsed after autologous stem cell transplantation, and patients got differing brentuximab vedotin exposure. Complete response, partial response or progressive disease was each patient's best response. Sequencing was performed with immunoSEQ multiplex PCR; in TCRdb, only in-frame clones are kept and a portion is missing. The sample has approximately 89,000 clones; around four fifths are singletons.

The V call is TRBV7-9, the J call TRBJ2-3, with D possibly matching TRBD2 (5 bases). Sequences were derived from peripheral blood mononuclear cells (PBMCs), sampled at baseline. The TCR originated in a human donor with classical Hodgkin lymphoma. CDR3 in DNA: TGTGCCAGCAGCTTAGCGGGAGCTGATACGCAGTATTTT. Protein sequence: CASSLAGADTQYF.